Below, 23 T cell receptor beta chains from the same sample are listed, as sequenced in a study of T-cell memory formation after mild COVID-19. TCRdb itself ran the 5' RACE reads through MiXCR, one entry per CDR3 protein. The sample includes 250,000 or so distinct CDR3 sequences, approximately 9% of them seen just once. Sequencing input: PBMCs or a T cell subset sorted from them (not recorded which). The receptors here all came from a man between 18 and 29 years old who had mild COVID-19 (a few samples of this study predate the infection). Cell type and time point are not known.

The chain couples TRBV20-1 to TRBJ1-2; possibly TRBD1 for D (6 bases). In germline, CDR1 is DFQATT, CDR2 SNEGSKA (reference sequence). V was cut by 2 bases and J by 4 bases, with 20 bases left in between. The CDR3 consists of 16 residues. The CDR3 DNA sequence: TGCAGTGCTAGACCTCCCTTAAGGCAGGGGAGCTATGGCTACACCTTC. Translation: CSARPPLRQGSYGYTF.

This clonotype was seen more than once but under ten times. The CDR3 region has the DNA TGCAGTGCTAGAGACTTAAGGACAGGGGATCAGCCCCAGCATTTT. This translates into CSARDLRTGDQPQHF. The chain employs TRBV20-1 and TRBJ1-5, with 9 bases that match TRBD1. The ends lost 0 bases at V and 5 bases at J; junction bases unmatched: 5. Germline CDR1 and CDR2: DFQATT and SNEGSKA (reference sequence). The CDR3 length is 15 residues.

This chain connects TRBV11-2 to TRBJ2-5; D possibly uses TRBD1 or TRBD2 (6 bases each). Germline CDR1 is SGHAT and CDR2 is FQNNGV. This CDR3 is built from 15 residues. V lost 1 base and J 7 bases, leaving 16 bases between the germline ends. For the CDR3, the DNA is TGTGCCAGCAGCTTAGCCGGGGGCCGTGGTTGGACCCAGTACTTC. This sequence encodes CASSLAGGRGWTQYF.

There are many counts of this clonotype. The chain is built from TRBV6-2 or TRBV6-3 and TRBJ1-5; no reliable D call. Looked up from germline, CDR1 is MNHEY and CDR2 is SVGEGT. Trimming took 6 bases from V and 0 from J, leaving 6 bases between them. The CDR3 extends over 13 amino acids. DNA for the CDR3: TGTGCCAGCAGGTCCGATAGCAATCAGCCCCAGCATTTT. It encodes CASRSDSNQPQHF.

This clonotype was seen only a few times. The rearrangement joins TRBV4-2 to TRBJ1-1; no firm D call. Deletions cut 0 bases from V and 6 bases from J, with 14 bases between. The CDR3 contains 15 residues. Germline V gene lookup returns CDR1 LGHNA and CDR2 YNFKEQ. CDR3 sequence reads: CASSQDMESYAEAFF. In DNA form, the CDR3 reads TGTGCCAGCAGCCAAGATATGGAGTCATACGCTGAAGCTTTCTTT.

The CDR3 coding sequence is TGTGCCAGCAGTTTCACAGGGGGGCGGCCCCAGCATTTT. This encodes CASSFTGGRPQHF. The rearrangement uses TRBV6-2 or TRBV6-3 and TRBJ1-5; 8 bases agree with TRBD1. J lost 9 bases, V lost 4 bases, and 5 bases had no gene match. Germline values: CDR1 MNHEY, CDR2 SVGEGT. CDR3 length: 13 residues.

This clonotype was picked up a small number of times. The rearrangement uses TRBV2 and TRBJ1-1; D unclear. CDR1 and CDR2 from the germline V gene are SNHLY and FYNNEI. The CDR3 extends over 12 amino acids. V was trimmed by 11 bases and J by 1 base, leaving 11 bases between them. The CDR3 nucleotides are TGTGCCGGCCAGGACGGGAACACTGAAGCTTTCTTT. It yields the protein CAGQDGNTEAFF. Complete variable domain (other parts from reference TRBV2 and TRBJ1-1): EPEVTQTPSHQVTQMGQEVILRCVPISNHLYFYWYRQILGQKVEFLVSFYNNEISEKSEIFDDQFSVERPDGSNFTLKIRSTKLEDSAMYFCAGQDGNTEAFFGQGTRLTVV.

This clonotype was seen only a few times. The chain recombines TRBV5-1 with TRBJ1-1; tentatively, D is TRBD1 (5 bases). Germline values: CDR1 SGHRS, CDR2 YFSETQ. The CDR3 covers 14 residues. With 0 bases removed from V and 5 bases from J, the gap between germline ends came to 11 bases. The CDR3 is CASSLGGTGTEAFF. DNA of the CDR3: TGCGCCAGCAGCTTGGGGGGGACCGGAACTGAAGCTTTCTTT.

This clonotype has at least ten counts. This sequence joins TRBV6-2 or TRBV6-3 and TRBJ2-7; 8 bases fit TRBD2. V lost 3 bases, J lost 3 bases, and 7 bases stayed unmatched. The CDR3 spans 15 residues. Germline CDR1 reads MNHEY; CDR2 reads SVGEGT. CDR3 in amino acids: CASSYNGGGLYEQYV. In DNA, the CDR3 is TGTGCCAGCAGTTATAACGGCGGGGGGCTCTACGAGCAGTACGTC.

This clonotype was counted many times. The chain is built from TRBV4-3 and TRBJ1-6; a weak D match, TRBD1 (5 bases). This CDR3 has 14 amino acids. Germline CDR1 is LGHNA and CDR2 is YSLEER. Trimming cost V 0 bases and J 8 bases, with 8 bases left between them. The CDR3 is CASSQEVGDSPLHF. The CDR3 DNA reads as TGCGCCAGCAGCCAAGAGGTGGGGGATTCACCCCTCCACTTT.

The chain has TRBV12-3 or TRBV12-4 and TRBJ1-1; 7 positions agree with TRBD1. There are 12 residues in the CDR3. J gave up 6 bases and V 3 bases, and 1 base lay outside the gene matches. The CDR3 spells CASSFGQAEAFF. The CDR3 nucleotides read TGTGCCAGCAGTTTCGGACAGGCTGAAGCTTTCTTT.

This clonotype occurred many times. The chain employs TRBV11-2 and TRBJ1-1; D not resolved. CDR3 length equals 13 residues. The germline V gene has CDR1 SGHAT and CDR2 FQNNGV. The V end was cut by 3 bases, the J end by 5 bases, with 10 bases between. For the CDR3, the DNA is TGTGCCAGCAGCTTGAACGGGGAGACTGAAGCTTTCTTT. Amino acids: CASSLNGETEAFF. Complete variable domain (other parts from reference TRBV11-2 and TRBJ1-1): EAGVAQSPRYKIIEKRQSVAFWCNPISGHATLYWYQQILGQGPKLLIQFQNNGVVDDSQLPKDRFSAERLKGVDSTLKIQPAKLEDSAVYLCASSLNGETEAFFGQGTRLTVV.

This clonotype was found many times. V is TRBV5-1 and J is TRBJ2-1; D is possibly TRBD1 (7 bases). The V end lost 6 bases, the J end lost 7 bases, and 20 bases lay between the germline ends. The germline gives CDR1 SGHRS, CDR2 YFSETQ. The CDR3 contains 15 residues. The CDR3 DNA sequence: TGCGCCAGCACCAGGGGGGACTGGGCCGGTAATGAGCAGTTCTTC. Its translation: CASTRGDWAGNEQFF.

J is TRBJ2-2 and V is TRBV12-3 or TRBV12-4; 7 bases map to TRBD2. V lost 7 bases to trimming and J lost 6 bases; unmatched junction nucleotides: 11. CDR3 length: 15 amino acids. CDR3 nucleotide sequence: TGTGCCAGCATCGAGACTAGCTATCTTCCCGGGGAGCTGTTTTTT. This translates into CASIETSYLPGELFF.

This clonotype was counted between two and nine times. This chain links TRBV7-2 with TRBJ2-1; maybe TRBD2 (5 bases). This CDR3 is built from 12 residues. V lost 4 bases, J lost 10 bases, and 11 bases lay in between. Germline values: CDR1 SGHTA, CDR2 FQGNSA. This chain's CDR3 is CASSSTGLEQFF. The CDR3, as DNA: TGTGCCAGCAGCTCTACGGGGTTGGAGCAGTTCTTC.

Many counts were recorded for this clonotype. The chain links TRBV12-3 or TRBV12-4 to TRBJ2-2; 11 bases fit TRBD2. This CDR3 has 15 residues. The J segment lost 8 bases and the V segment lost 6 bases, leaving 8 bases of the junction unmatched. The CDR3 sequence: CASRRLAGTLGELFF. The DNA of the CDR3 is TGTGCCAGCAGGCGACTAGCGGGGACTCTGGGGGAGCTGTTTTTT.

Only a few counts were recorded for this clonotype. The V and J genes are TRBV6-6 and TRBJ2-1; 9 bases map to TRBD2. The CDR3 has 13 residues. V lost 10 bases, J lost 10 bases, and 11 bases stayed unmatched. Germline V gene data show CDR1 as MNHNY and CDR2 as SVGAGI (reference sequence). CDR3 amino acids: CATLSGGPIEQFF. In DNA form, the CDR3 reads TGTGCCACCCTTAGCGGGGGTCCGATAGAGCAGTTCTTC.

This clonotype was seen only a few times. This chain links TRBV4-2 with TRBJ1-6; tentatively, D is TRBD1 (6 bases). Between the trimmed V and J ends, which lost 7 bases and 7 bases, there was a span of 20 bases. Germline CDR1 and CDR2: LGHNA and YNFKEQ. The CDR3 extends over 16 amino acids. CDR3 region: CASTGGAESRNSPLHF. The CDR3 DNA follows: TGTGCCAGCACCGGGGGGGCGGAAAGTCGCAATTCACCCCTCCACTTT.

A few counts support this clonotype. The rearrangement links TRBV20-1 to TRBJ1-5; TRBD1 might be the D (6 bases). The CDR3 is 14 amino acids. Deletions cut 6 bases from V and 5 bases from J, with 17 bases between. Germline V gene data show CDR1 as DFQATT and CDR2 as SNEGSKA (reference sequence). CDR3 sequence reads: CSAPTGPWDQPQHF. The CDR3 nucleotides are TGCAGTGCCCCGACAGGTCCCTGGGATCAGCCCCAGCATTTT.

The chain links TRBV20-1 to TRBJ2-1, with no clear D. The CDR3 totals 12 residues. CDR1 DFQATT and CDR2 SNEGSKA come from the germline V gene (reference sequence). The V and J ends lost 5 bases and 0 bases respectively, with 5 bases between them. Here the CDR3 DNA reads TGCAGTGCTCCCTCCTCCTACAATGAGCAGTTCTTC. Translating it yields CSAPSSYNEQFF.

The gene calls are TRBV6-2 or TRBV6-3 and TRBJ2-7; TRBD1 aligns across 7 bases. The CDR3 runs to 14 residues. Unmatched junction bases numbered 3, after V lost 2 bases and J lost 2 bases. CDR1 is MNHEY, CDR2 SVGEGT, per germline. CDR3 coding DNA: TGTGCCAGCAGTTACAGGACAGGAGCCTACGAGCAGTACGTC. Its translation is CASSYRTGAYEQYV.

This clonotype occurred a few times. The V and J genes are TRBV14 and TRBJ2-1; weak D call: TRBD2 (6 bases). Trimming stripped 0 bases from V and 12 bases from J, with 12 bases between. Germline V lookup: CDR1 SGHDN, CDR2 FVKESK. This CDR3 contains 13 residues. The CDR3 DNA follows: TGTGCCAGCAGCCAAGACCTGCTCGGGGGGCAGTTCTTC. Translated: CASSQDLLGGQFF.

This chain connects TRBV7-2 to TRBJ1-2; 7 positions match TRBD1. V was pared by 5 bases and J by 3 bases, with 9 bases of the junction left unmatched. This CDR3 spans 15 amino acids. Germline lookup yields CDR1 SGHTA and CDR2 FQGNSA. CDR3 bases: TGTGCCAGCAGCCCCCACCGACAGGGACACTATGGCTACACCTTC. Translated: CASSPHRQGHYGYTF.